These 25 T cell receptor beta chains were sequenced from one sample in a study of early T cells in non-severe SARS-CoV-2 infection. TCRdb re-called the 5' RACE reads through MiXCR, storing one row per CDR3 protein. Among fewer than 30,000 distinct CDR3 sequences, almost 4.5% were seen once, and the ten largest hold around 5.6%. Sequenced material: whole blood. The receptor source for this set is an adult who was a healthcare worker with PCR-confirmed SARS-CoV-2 infection or an uninfected control (not recorded which).

This clonotype was seen ten or more times. The chain uses TRBV5-1 and TRBJ2-3; possible D gene TRBD2, 5 bases. Germline-derived CDR1 and CDR2 are SGHRS and YFSETQ. The CDR3 contains 13 residues. Trimming left V 2 bases short and J 2 bases short, with 6 bases between. As DNA, the CDR3 is TGCGCCAGCAGCTTCCGGGACACAGATACGCAGTATTTT. This codes for CASSFRDTDTQYF.

This clonotype showed up many times. The gene calls are TRBV12-3 or TRBV12-4 and TRBJ1-4; D ambiguous. The CDR3 contains 13 residues. With 4 bases removed from V and 7 bases from J, the gap between germline ends came to 10 bases. The CDR3 DNA is TGTGCCAGCAGTTACTTGGATGCTGAAAAACTGTTTTTT. Amino acid sequence: CASSYLDAEKLFF.

In its sample, this clonotype was seen many times. The chain carries TRBV7-9 and TRBJ2-5, with 12 bases that match TRBD2. V dropped 5 bases and J dropped 1; count of bases not matched to a gene: 8. Looked up from germline, CDR1 is SEHNR and CDR2 is FQNEAQ (reference sequence). This CDR3 is 17 amino acids long. This CDR3 reads CASSGHLAGGPQETQYF. In DNA form, the CDR3 reads TGTGCCAGCAGCGGTCATCTAGCGGGGGGGCCCCAAGAGACCCAGTACTTC.

In this sample, this clonotype turned up many times. The V call is TRBV20-1, the J call TRBJ2-4; D is ambiguous. The CDR3 has 12 amino acids. Trimming pared 0 bases from V and 11 bases from J, leaving 11 bases between. Germline loops: CDR1 DFQATT, CDR2 SNEGSKA (reference sequence). CDR3 sequence: CSARDTQRVQYF. The CDR3 coding sequence is TGCAGTGCTAGAGATACACAGAGAGTTCAGTACTTC.

Many counts were recorded for this clonotype. The CDR3, as DNA: TGCGCCAGCAGGGAGACTAGCAGCACAGATACGCAGTATTTT. Its protein product is CASRETSSTDTQYF. The chain joins TRBV10-2 to TRBJ2-3, with 7 bases matching TRBD2. V shed 6 bases, J shed 0 bases, and the junction held 3 bases outside the gene matches. CDR3 size: 14 residues. CDR1 is WSHSY and CDR2 is SAAADI in the germline V gene.

There are many counts of this clonotype. This chain links TRBV12-3 or TRBV12-4 with TRBJ2-5; D remains unclear. Trimming cost V 3 bases and J 1 base, with 9 bases left between them. The CDR3 sequence is 14 residues long. The CDR3 nucleotides read TGTGCCAGCAGTTTCAGAGGCCCCCAAGAGACCCAGTACTTC. Its protein product is CASSFRGPQETQYF.

There are many counts of this clonotype. This chain connects TRBV6-6 to TRBJ1-5; D call uncertain. The V end lost 4 bases, the J end lost 0 bases, and 7 bases lay between the germline ends. The CDR3 totals 14 residues. Germline assignment: CDR1 MNHNY and CDR2 SVGAGI (reference sequence). The CDR3 here is CASSSFFSNQPQHF. The CDR3 bases are TGTGCCAGCAGTTCTTTCTTTAGCAATCAGCCCCAGCATTTT.

By share of the sample, this clonotype is medium-sized. This chain connects TRBV4-3 to TRBJ1-2; D is uncertain. The CDR3 consists of 15 residues. Trimming pared 4 bases from V and 3 bases from J, leaving 15 bases between. From germline, CDR1 is LGHNA and CDR2 YSLEER. CDR3 in DNA: TGCGCCAGCAGCCGTGGAACCGGCGACTACTATGGCTACACCTTC. Protein sequence: CASSRGTGDYYGYTF.

In this sample, this clonotype turned up many times. The chain employs TRBV7-2 and TRBJ2-6, with D perhaps assigned TRBD1 or TRBD2 (5 bases each). CDR1 and CDR2 from the germline V gene are SGHTA and FQGNSA. This CDR3 is 19 amino acids long. The ends were cut back, 0 bases at V and 0 bases at J, with 15 bases in the middle. The CDR3 sequence: CASSLAGGRALSGANVLTF. The CDR3 DNA follows: TGTGCCAGCAGCTTAGCTGGGGGACGGGCCCTCTCTGGGGCCAACGTCCTGACTTTC.

By frequency in the sample, this clonotype is medium-sized (0.01 to 0.1%). V usage is TRBV20-1 and J usage is TRBJ1-1; D gene unclear. The V end lost 1 base, the J end lost 3 bases, and 6 bases lay between the germline ends. The CDR3 extends over 12 amino acids. The germline V gene encodes CDR1 DFQATT and CDR2 SNEGSKA (reference sequence). The chain's CDR3 is CSARVGDTEAFF. CDR3 in DNA: TGCAGTGCTAGAGTAGGCGACACTGAAGCTTTCTTT.

The table lists this clonotype with many counts. The chain is built from TRBV11-1 and TRBJ1-1; no clear D. The CDR3 covers 13 residues. The V gene's germline CDR1 is SGHAT and CDR2 FQDESV (reference sequence). The V gene lost 6 bases and the J gene lost 0 bases, with 8 bases spanning the gap. CDR3 nucleotides: TGTGCCAGCAGTTACCACTTGAACACTGAAGCTTTCTTT. Residues: CASSYHLNTEAFF.

This clonotype was detected ten times or more. J is TRBJ1-1 and V is TRBV14; the D is unclear. Germline CDR1 and CDR2: SGHDN and FVKESK. The V gene lost 6 bases and the J gene lost 0 bases, with 11 bases spanning the gap. The length of the CDR3 is 14 residues. CDR3 residues: CASRATAMNTEAFF. CDR3 DNA: TGTGCCAGCAGAGCGACGGCGATGAACACTGAAGCTTTCTTT.

Sample share makes this clonotype medium-sized. One junction end does not reproduce the germline sequence, and a read error may be involved. The chain recombines TRBV20-1 with TRBJ2-1; 10 bases fit TRBD2. The CDR3 totals 14 residues. Germline V gene data show CDR1 as DFQATT and CDR2 as SNEGSKA (reference sequence). In DNA form, the CDR3 reads TGCAGTGCGGATGGACTAGCGGAATACAATGGGCAGTTCTTC. This gives the protein CSADGLAEYNGQFF.

This clonotype appeared many times. This chain joins TRBV6-1 and TRBJ1-5; TRBD1 agrees at 7 bases. Per the germline V gene, CDR1 is MNHNS and CDR2 is SASEGT. Trimming removed 4 bases from V and 5 bases from J; junction bases left unmatched: 8. The CDR3 runs to 15 residues. CDR3 sequence: CASSARQGRHQPQHF. CDR3 nucleotides: TGTGCCAGCAGTGCAAGACAGGGTCGCCATCAGCCCCAGCATTTT.

In this sample, this clonotype turned up many times. The chain employs TRBV6-5 and TRBJ1-1; no clear D. Germline V gene data show CDR1 as MNHEY and CDR2 as SVGAGI. V lost 4 bases and J lost 5, with 11 bases in between. The CDR3 is 13 amino acids. In nucleotides, the CDR3 is TGTGCCAGCAGTTTAACAGAGAAGACTGAAGCTTTCTTT. Residues: CASSLTEKTEAFF.

The V gene is TRBV6-1, the J gene TRBJ2-1; possibly TRBD1 or TRBD2 for D (6 bases each). Germline V lookup: CDR1 MNHNS, CDR2 SASEGT. CDR3 length equals 16 residues. V was cut by 6 bases and J by 0 bases, with 15 bases left in between. The CDR3 DNA reads TGTGCCAGCAGGGGAGGAGGGGACAACTCCTACAATGAGCAGTTCTTC. Translating it yields CASRGGGDNSYNEQFF.

This clonotype came up many times. The chain recombines TRBV9 with TRBJ2-2; weak D call: TRBD2 (5 bases). This CDR3 is built from 14 residues. V was trimmed by 3 bases and J by 6 bases, leaving 12 bases between them. Germline assignment: CDR1 SGDLS and CDR2 YYNGEE. Here the CDR3 DNA reads TGTGCCAGCAGCGATGGCGGGCTGGCCGGGGAGCTGTTTTTT. Its protein product is CASSDGGLAGELFF.

In this sample, this clonotype turned up many times. This chain connects TRBV19 to TRBJ2-2, with a weak D call TRBD1 (5 bases). V lost 2 bases to trimming and J lost 0 bases, with 10 bases between them. This CDR3 region has 16 residues. Looked up from germline, CDR1 is LNHDA and CDR2 is SQIVND (reference sequence). The chain's CDR3 is CASSIRQPSNTGELFF. The CDR3 nucleotides are TGTGCCAGTAGTATAAGACAGCCGTCGAACACCGGGGAGCTGTTTTTT.

This clonotype showed up many times. V gene TRBV24-1 combines with J gene TRBJ2-5; D gene unclear. Per germline, CDR1 KGHDR and CDR2 SFDVKD. The V end lost 3 bases, the J end lost 0 bases, and 7 bases lay between the germline ends. The CDR3 has 14 residues. The CDR3 spells CATSDPTYQETQYF. CDR3 DNA: TGTGCCACCAGTGATCCCACTTACCAAGAGACCCAGTACTTC.

This clonotype has a count of ten or more. The V call is TRBV4-1, the J call TRBJ2-5; D could derive from TRBD1 or TRBD2 (6 bases each). The germline V and J ends were trimmed by 4 bases and 3 bases, with 12 bases remaining between them. Germline CDR1 MGHRA, CDR2 YSYEKL. CDR3 length equals 14 residues. CDR3 loop: CASSRGGQEETQYF. The CDR3 DNA follows: TGCGCCAGCAGCCGAGGGGGGCAGGAAGAGACCCAGTACTTC.

This clonotype appeared many times. The V gene is TRBV12-5, the J gene TRBJ2-1; weak D call: TRBD1 (6 bases). With 1 base removed from V and 8 bases from J, the gap between germline ends came to 9 bases. The CDR3 is 13 amino acids. The germline CDR1 and CDR2 sequences are LGHNT and FRNRAP. In DNA, the CDR3 is TGTGCTAGTGGTTTGGCACAGGGATATGAGCAGTTCTTC. It translates to CASGLAQGYEQFF.

The sample holds many counts of this clonotype. J is TRBJ2-3 and V is TRBV9; TRBD1 agrees at 7 bases. This CDR3 contains 15 residues. With 0 bases clipped from V and 8 bases from J, the junction kept 9 bases outside the gene matches. Germline V CDR1 and CDR2: SGDLS, YYNGEE. The CDR3 DNA reads TGTGCCAGCAGCGTAGACGAGGGGGCTCAGGGTACGCAGTATTTT. It translates to CASSVDEGAQGTQYF.

This clonotype has ten or more counts. The chain joins TRBV6-6 to TRBJ1-2, with 7 bases matching TRBD1. CDR1 MNHNY and CDR2 SVGAGI come from the germline V gene (reference sequence). The CDR3 spans 14 residues. J lost 5 bases, V lost 6 bases, and 9 bases had no gene match. The CDR3 DNA reads as TGTGCCAGCAGCAGGGGGGGATCGGCTTATGGCTACACCTTC. Translating gives CASSRGGSAYGYTF.

This clonotype has a count of ten or more. The chain has TRBV7-6 and TRBJ2-5, with 9 bases fitting TRBD1. The CDR3 sequence is 15 residues long. Germline lookup yields CDR1 SGHVS and CDR2 FNYEAQ. J lost 2 bases, V lost 5 bases, and 6 bases had no gene match. CDR3 nucleotide sequence: TGTGCCAGCAGCCAAGACAGGGGGTTACAAGAGACCCAGTACTTC. Protein: CASSQDRGLQETQYF.

Many counts were recorded for this clonotype. The rearrangement links TRBV6-2 or TRBV6-3 to TRBJ2-6; no clear D. The CDR3 runs 15 residues. V lost 3 bases to trimming and J lost 1 base, with 7 bases between them. Germline-derived CDR1 and CDR2 are MNHEY and SVGEGT. CDR3 in DNA: TGTGCCAGCAGTTATTTACTGTCTGGGGCCAACGTCCTGACTTTC. It encodes CASSYLLSGANVLTF.